This T cell receptor (beta chain) was captured by sequencing in a study of shared T cell receptors in the human thymus. Sequencing was performed with immunoSEQ multiplex PCR; in TCRdb, only in-frame clones are kept and a portion is missing. The sample shows 700,000 or so clones, approximately 83% of them seen only once. This CDR3 region has 13 residues. Looked up from germline, CDR1 is MNHNY and CDR2 is SVGAGI (reference sequence). Trimming took 6 bases from V and 0 from J, leaving 6 bases between them. These sequences were also reported in another study, on human thymus T cells. From that second work: Resections were taken during corrective heart surgery, and the thymus tissue came from these.

The V and J genes are TRBV6-6 and TRBJ1-5; possible D gene TRBD1, 5 bases. The sequenced material came from thymocytes. The TCR originated in a girl in the first two years of life with a congenital heart defect. CDR3 residues: CASSRVSNQPQHF. The CDR3 DNA follows: TGTGCCAGCAGCAGGGTTAGCAATCAGCCCCAGCATTTT.